The T cell receptor (beta chain) under discussion was sequenced for a study of cytomegalovirus exposure and HLA in healthy donors. In the study overall: A subsequent analysis stated that the 120 or so validation repertoires were run on the same platform as the approximately 700 first-cohort repertoires.

Study-wide points: Specificity of three CMV-associated chains for CMV antigens was verified in vitro. The investigators catalogued 180 or so TCR beta chains as cytomegalovirus-associated.

Libraries were prepared by immunoSEQ multiplex PCR; TCRdb keeps only in-frame clonotypes and omits some of them. The sample includes some 78,000 clones, around 96% of them seen just once. V lost 2 bases, J lost 4 bases, and 4 bases stayed unmatched. From germline, CDR1 is SGHDN and CDR2 FVKESK. This CDR3 has 15 residues. In regard to this clone: What it binds is not known.

Sequencing was done on a sample of PBMCs. The receptor's source is a man between 18 and 35 years old in good health and CMV-seropositive. J is TRBJ2-7 and V is TRBV14, with TRBD2 matching over 11 bases. The CDR3 spells CASSQLTSGSYEQYF. The CDR3 DNA reads TGTGCCAGCAGCCAATTAACTAGCGGGAGTTACGAGCAGTACTTC.